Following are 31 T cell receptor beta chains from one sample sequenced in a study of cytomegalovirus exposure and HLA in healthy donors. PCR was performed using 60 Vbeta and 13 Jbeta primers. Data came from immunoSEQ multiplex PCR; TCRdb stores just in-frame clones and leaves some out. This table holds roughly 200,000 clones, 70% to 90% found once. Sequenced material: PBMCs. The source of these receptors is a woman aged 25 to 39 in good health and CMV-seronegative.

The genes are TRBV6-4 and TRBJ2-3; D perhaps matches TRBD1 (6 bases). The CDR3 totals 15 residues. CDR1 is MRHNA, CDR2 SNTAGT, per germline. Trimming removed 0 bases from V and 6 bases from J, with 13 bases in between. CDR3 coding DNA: TGTGCCAGCAGTGACTCGGGCAGGGGTTTGGATACGCAGTATTTT. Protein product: CASSDSGRGLDTQYF.

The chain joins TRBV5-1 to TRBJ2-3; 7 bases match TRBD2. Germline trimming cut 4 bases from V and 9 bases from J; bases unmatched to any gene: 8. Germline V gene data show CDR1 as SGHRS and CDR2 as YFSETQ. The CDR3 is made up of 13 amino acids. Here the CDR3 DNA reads TGCGCCAGCAGCATGACTAGCAAGGAGACGCAGTATTTT. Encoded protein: CASSMTSKETQYF.

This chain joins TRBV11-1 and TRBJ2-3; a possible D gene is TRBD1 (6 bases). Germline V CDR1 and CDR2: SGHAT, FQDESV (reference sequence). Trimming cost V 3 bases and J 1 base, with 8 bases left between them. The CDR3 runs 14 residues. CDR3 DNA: TGTGCCAGCAGCTTCGGACAGCGCACAGATACGCAGTATTTT. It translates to CASSFGQRTDTQYF.

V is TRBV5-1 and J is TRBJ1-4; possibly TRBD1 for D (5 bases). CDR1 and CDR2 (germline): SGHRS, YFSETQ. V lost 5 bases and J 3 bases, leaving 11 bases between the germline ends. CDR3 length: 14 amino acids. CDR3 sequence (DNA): TGCGCCAGCAGACGACAGACGTCTAATGAAAAACTGTTTTTT. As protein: CASRRQTSNEKLFF. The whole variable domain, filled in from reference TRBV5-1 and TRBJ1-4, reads KAGVTQTPRYLIKTRGQQVTLSCSPISGHRSVSWYQQTPGQGLQFLFEYFSETQRNKGNFPGRFSGRQFSNSRSEMNVSTLELGDSALYLCASRRQTSNEKLFFGSGTQLSVL.

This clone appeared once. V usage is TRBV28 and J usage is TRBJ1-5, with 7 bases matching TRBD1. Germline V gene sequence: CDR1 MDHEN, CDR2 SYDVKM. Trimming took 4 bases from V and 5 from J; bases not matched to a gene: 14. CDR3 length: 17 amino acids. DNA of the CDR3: TGTGCCAGCAGTTCGCATTTCTCCTCAGGGGGATATCAGCCCCAGCATTTT. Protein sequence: CASSSHFSSGGYQPQHF.

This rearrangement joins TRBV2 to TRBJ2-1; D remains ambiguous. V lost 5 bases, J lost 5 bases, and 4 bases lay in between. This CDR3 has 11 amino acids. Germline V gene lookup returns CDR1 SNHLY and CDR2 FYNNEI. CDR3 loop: CASSTDNEQFF. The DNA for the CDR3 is TGTGCCAGCAGTACAGACAATGAGCAGTTCTTC.

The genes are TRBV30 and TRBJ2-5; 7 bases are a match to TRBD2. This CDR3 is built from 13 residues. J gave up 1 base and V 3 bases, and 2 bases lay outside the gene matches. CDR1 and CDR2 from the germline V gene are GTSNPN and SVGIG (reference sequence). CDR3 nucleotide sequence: TGTGCCTGGAGGAAGCGGGGCCAAGAGACCCAGTACTTC. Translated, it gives CAWRKRGQETQYF.

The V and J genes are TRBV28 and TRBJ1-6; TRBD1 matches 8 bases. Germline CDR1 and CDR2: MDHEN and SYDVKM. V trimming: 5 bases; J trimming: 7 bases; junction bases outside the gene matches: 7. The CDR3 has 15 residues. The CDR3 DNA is TGTGCCAGCAGTGCCGGGACAGGAAAAAATTCACCCCTCCACTTT. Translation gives CASSAGTGKNSPLHF. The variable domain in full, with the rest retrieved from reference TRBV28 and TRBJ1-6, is DVKVTQSSRYLVKRTGEKVFLECVQDMDHENMFWYRQDPGLGLRLIYFSYDVKMKEKGDIPEGYSVSREKKERFSLILESASTNQTSMYLCASSAGTGKNSPLHFGNGTRLTVT.

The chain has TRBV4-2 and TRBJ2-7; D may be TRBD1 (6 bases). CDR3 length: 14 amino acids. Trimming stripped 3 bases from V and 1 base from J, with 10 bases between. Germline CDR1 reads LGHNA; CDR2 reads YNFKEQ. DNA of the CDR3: TGTGCCAGCAGCCAGGGGGCCGGATCCTACGAGCAGTACTTC. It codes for CASSQGAGSYEQYF.

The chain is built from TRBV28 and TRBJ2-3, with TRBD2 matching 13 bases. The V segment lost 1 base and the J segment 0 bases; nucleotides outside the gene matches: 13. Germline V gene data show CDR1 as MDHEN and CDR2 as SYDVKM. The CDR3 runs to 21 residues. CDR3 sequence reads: CASSLYSGLAGKGLSTDTQYF. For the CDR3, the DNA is TGTGCCAGCAGTTTATATTCGGGACTAGCGGGAAAAGGACTTAGCACAGATACGCAGTATTTT.

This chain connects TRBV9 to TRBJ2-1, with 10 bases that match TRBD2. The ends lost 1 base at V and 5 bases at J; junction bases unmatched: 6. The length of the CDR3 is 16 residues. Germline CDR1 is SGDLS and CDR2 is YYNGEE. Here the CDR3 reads CASSVQLAGTDNEQFF. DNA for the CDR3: TGTGCCAGCAGCGTACAACTAGCGGGAACGGACAATGAGCAGTTCTTC.

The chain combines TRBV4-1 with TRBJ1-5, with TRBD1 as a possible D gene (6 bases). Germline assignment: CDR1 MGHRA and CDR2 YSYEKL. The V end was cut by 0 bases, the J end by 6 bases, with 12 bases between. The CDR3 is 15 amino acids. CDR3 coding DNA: TGCGCCAGCAGCCAAGAACAGGGTTTGGGTCAGCCCCAGCATTTT. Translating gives CASSQEQGLGQPQHF.

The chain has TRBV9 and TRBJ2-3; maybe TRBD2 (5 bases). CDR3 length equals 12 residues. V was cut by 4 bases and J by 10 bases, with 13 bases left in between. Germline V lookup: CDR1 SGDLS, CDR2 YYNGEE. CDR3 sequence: CASSPLESAQYF. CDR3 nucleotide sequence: TGTGCCAGCAGCCCACTAGAATCCGCGCAGTATTTT.

The CDR3 coding sequence is TGTGCCAGCAGAACCCAGACTTTTAATGAGCAGTTCTTC. It encodes CASRTQTFNEQFF. V gene TRBV28 combines with J gene TRBJ2-1, with no clear D. Germline V gene data show CDR1 as MDHEN and CDR2 as SYDVKM. The CDR3 has 13 residues. Trimming removed 6 bases from V and 7 bases from J, with 13 bases in between.

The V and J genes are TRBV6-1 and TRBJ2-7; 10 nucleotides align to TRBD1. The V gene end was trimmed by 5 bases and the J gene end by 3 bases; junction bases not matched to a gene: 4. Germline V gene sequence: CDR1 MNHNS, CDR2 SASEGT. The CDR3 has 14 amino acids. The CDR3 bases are TGTGCCAGCAGTCGGGACAGGGGCATCTACGAGCAGTACTTC. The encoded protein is CASSRDRGIYEQYF.

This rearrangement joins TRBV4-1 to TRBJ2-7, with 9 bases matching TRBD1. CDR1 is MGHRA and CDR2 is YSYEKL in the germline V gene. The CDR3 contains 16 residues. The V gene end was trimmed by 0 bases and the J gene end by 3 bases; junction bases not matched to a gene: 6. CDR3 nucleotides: TGCGCCAGCAGCCAAGATGGGACAGGGATTGGCTACGAGCAGTACTTC. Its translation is CASSQDGTGIGYEQYF.

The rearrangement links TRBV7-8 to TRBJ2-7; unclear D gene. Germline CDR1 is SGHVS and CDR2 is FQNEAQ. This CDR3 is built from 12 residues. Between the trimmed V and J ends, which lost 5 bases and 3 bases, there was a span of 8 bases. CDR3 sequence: CASSPPHYEQYF. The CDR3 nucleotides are TGTGCCAGCAGCCCCCCACACTACGAGCAGTACTTC.

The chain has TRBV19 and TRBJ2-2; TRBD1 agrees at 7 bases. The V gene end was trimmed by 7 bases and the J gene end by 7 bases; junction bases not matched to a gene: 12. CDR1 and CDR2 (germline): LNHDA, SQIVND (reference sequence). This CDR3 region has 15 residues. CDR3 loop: CASTRQGMFVGELFF. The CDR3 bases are TGTGCCAGTACTCGACAGGGCATGTTTGTCGGGGAGCTGTTTTTT. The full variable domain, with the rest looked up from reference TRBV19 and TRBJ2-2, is DGGITQSPKYLFRKEGQNVTLSCEQNLNHDAMYWYRQDPGQGLRLIYYSQIVNDFQKGDIAEGYSVSREKKESFPLTVTSAQKNPTAFYLCASTRQGMFVGELFFGEGSRLTVL.

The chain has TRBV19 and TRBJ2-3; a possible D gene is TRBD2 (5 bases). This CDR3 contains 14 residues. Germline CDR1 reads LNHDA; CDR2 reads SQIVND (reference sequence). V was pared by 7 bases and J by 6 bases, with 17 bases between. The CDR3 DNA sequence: TGTGCCAGTAAGCGCGGGCGACAAGGGGATACGCAGTATTTT. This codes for CASKRGRQGDTQYF.

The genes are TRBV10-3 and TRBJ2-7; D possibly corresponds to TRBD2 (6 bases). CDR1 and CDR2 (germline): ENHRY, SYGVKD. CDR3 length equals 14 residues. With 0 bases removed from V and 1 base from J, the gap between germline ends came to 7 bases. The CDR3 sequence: CAISESGGSYEQYF. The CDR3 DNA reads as TGTGCCATCAGTGAGTCGGGAGGTTCCTACGAGCAGTACTTC.

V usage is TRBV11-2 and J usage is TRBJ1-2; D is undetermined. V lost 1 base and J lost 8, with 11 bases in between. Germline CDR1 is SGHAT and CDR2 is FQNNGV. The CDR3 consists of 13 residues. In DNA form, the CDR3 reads TGTGCCAGCAGCTTAGTGTTGACATCGGGCTACACCTTC. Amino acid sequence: CASSLVLTSGYTF.

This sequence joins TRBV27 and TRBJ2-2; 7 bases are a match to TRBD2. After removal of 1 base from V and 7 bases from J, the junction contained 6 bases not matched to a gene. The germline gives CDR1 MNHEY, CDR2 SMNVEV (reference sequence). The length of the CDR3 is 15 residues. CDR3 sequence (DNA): TGTGCCAGCAGTTTATTGGGGGAGGGCCGCGGGGAGCTGTTTTTT. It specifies CASSLLGEGRGELFF.

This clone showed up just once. Written as DNA, the CDR3 is TGTGCCAGCAGCTCCCGAGGGCAGCTCTCTGGAAACACCATATATTTT. It specifies CASSSRGQLSGNTIYF. The rearrangement links TRBV7-9 to TRBJ1-3; D not resolved. The germline V gene encodes CDR1 SEHNR and CDR2 FQNEAQ (reference sequence). This CDR3 is 16 amino acids long. The V gene lost 4 bases and the J gene lost 0 bases, with 13 bases spanning the gap.

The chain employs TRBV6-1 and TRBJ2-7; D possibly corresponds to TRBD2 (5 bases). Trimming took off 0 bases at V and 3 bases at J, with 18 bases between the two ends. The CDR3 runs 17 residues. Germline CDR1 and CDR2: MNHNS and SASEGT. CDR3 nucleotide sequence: TGTGCCAGCAGTGAAGCGATGGGAGATAGGTTCCACTACGAGCAGTACTTC. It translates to CASSEAMGDRFHYEQYF.

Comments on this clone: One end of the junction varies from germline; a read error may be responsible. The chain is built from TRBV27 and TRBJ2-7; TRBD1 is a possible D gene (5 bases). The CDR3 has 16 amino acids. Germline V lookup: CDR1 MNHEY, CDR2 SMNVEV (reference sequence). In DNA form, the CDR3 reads TGTGCCAGCAGTTTAACCCCCCGGGCAGGGCCCTACAAGCAGTACTTC. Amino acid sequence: CASSLTPRAGPYKQYF.

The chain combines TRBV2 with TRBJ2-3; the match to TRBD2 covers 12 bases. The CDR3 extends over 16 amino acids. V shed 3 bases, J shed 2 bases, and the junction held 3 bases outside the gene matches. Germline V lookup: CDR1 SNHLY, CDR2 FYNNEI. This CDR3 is CASSESSGRATDTQYF. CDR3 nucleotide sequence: TGTGCCAGCAGTGAGTCTAGCGGGAGGGCCACAGATACGCAGTATTTT.

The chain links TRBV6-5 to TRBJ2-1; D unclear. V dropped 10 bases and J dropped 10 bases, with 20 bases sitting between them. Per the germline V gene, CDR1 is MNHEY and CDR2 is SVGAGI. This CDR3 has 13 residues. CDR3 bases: TGTGCCACGACGAGGCGTCCGGCTGGGGAGCAGTTCTTC. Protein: CATTRRPAGEQFF.

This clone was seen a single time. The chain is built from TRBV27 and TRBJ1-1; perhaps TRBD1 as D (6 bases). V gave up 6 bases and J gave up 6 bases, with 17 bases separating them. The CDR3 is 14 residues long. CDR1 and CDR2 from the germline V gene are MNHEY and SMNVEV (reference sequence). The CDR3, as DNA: TGTGCCAGCAGCCCTGACAGGCTTTTTCCTGAAGCTTTCTTT. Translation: CASSPDRLFPEAFF.

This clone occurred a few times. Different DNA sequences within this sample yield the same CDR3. Here the CDR3 DNA reads TGTGCCAGCAGCCGGACAGCTTACGAGCAGTACTTC. It specifies CASSRTAYEQYF. The chain uses TRBV7-9 and TRBJ2-7; D might be TRBD1 (6 bases). The germline gives CDR1 SEHNR, CDR2 FQNEAQ (reference sequence). The CDR3 contains 12 residues. Trimming took off 5 bases at V and 4 bases at J, with 9 bases between the two ends.

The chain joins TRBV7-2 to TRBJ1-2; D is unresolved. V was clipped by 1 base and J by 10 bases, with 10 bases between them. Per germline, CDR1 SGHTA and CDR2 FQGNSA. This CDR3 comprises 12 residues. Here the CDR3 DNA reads TGTGCCAGCAGCTTAGTTCGCGGGGTCTACACCTTC. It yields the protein CASSLVRGVYTF.

CDR3 nucleotides: TGTGCCAGCTCACCACCCCAGGGAGGTAGCACCGGGGAGCTGTTTTTT. Its protein product is CASSPPQGGSTGELFF. The chain joins TRBV18 to TRBJ2-2, with D possibly TRBD2 on 6 matching bases. The germline gives CDR1 KGHSH, CDR2 LQKENI. This CDR3 spans 16 amino acids. The V gene lost 0 bases and the J gene lost 4 bases, with 12 bases spanning the gap. Complete variable domain (other parts from reference TRBV18 and TRBJ2-2): NAGVMQNPRHLVRRRGQEARLRCSPMKGHSHVYWYRQLPEEGLKFMVYLQKENIIDESGMPKERFSAEFPKEGPSILRIQQVVRGDSAAYFCASSPPQGGSTGELFFGEGSRLTVL.